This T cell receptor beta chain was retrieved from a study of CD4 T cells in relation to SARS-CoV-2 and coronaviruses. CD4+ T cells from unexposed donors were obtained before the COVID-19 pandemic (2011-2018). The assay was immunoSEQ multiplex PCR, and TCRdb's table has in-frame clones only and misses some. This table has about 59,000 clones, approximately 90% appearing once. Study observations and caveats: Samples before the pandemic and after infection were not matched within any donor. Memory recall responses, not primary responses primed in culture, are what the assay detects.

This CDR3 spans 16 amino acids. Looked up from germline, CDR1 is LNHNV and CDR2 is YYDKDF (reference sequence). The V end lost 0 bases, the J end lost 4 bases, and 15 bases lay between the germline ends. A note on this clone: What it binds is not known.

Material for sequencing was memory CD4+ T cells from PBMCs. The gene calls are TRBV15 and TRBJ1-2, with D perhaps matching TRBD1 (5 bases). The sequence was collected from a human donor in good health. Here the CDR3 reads CATSRDLQGIAYGYTF. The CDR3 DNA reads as TGTGCCACCAGCAGAGATTTGCAGGGTATTGCCTATGGCTACACCTTC. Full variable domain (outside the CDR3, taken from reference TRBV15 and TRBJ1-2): DAMVIQNPRYQVTQFGKPVTLSCSQTLNHNVMYWYQQKSSQAPKLLFHYYDKDFNNEADTPDNFQSRRPNTSFCFLDIRSPGLGDTAMYLCATSRDLQGIAYGYTFGSGTRLTVV.